Sequencing of this TCR beta chain was carried out in a study of tumor T cells in aggressive B-cell lymphoma (dated by TCRdb to about 2017). The library was prepared using the immunoSEQ multiplex PCR assay. TCRdb holds this immuneACCESS table with in-frame rearrangements only. Some clones are missing; in checked studies, unresolved V genes explain under half, and the rest has no known cause. This sample holds more than 7,500 clones; roughly 80% were observed only once. 2.7% of the sample lies in the top ten. As to this clone: Its antigen remains unidentified. No per-base quality is available; no much larger clone lies one base away.

Inclusive of the bounding cysteine and phenylalanine, the CDR3 is 12 residues long. CDR3 DNA only is kept here, 36 bases in frame from base 1. Clipping removes 3 bases from V and 7 bases from J, with 3 as the unmatched junction base count. CDR1 and CDR2 were assigned from the germline V gene as SGDLS and YYNGEE. This TCR was recovered from an adult with diffuse large B cell lymphoma. The V and J genes are TRBV9 and TRBJ1-1; 7 bases in the middle match TRBD1. Material for sequencing was tumor tissue. The DNA sequence is given as TGTGCCAGCAGCGCAGGGGGATTTGAAGCTTTCTTT. It specifies CASSAGGFEAFF.